The 31 T cell receptor beta chains presented below share a single source sample, sequenced in a study of Tregs in tolerant kidney transplant recipients. Libraries were prepared by immunoSEQ multiplex PCR; TCRdb keeps only in-frame clonotypes and omits some of them. The table has hundreds of thousands of clones, around 82% seen once. The sequenced material came from CD4+ T cells from blood. The receptors here all came from a human donor in good health.

The chain carries TRBV5-1 and TRBJ1-4; D is possibly TRBD1 (6 bases). V lost 2 bases and J 8 bases, leaving 16 bases between the germline ends. This CDR3 has 15 amino acids. From germline, CDR1 is SGHRS and CDR2 YFSETQ. CDR3 residues: CASSLRGTQNEKLFF. As DNA, the CDR3 is TGCGCCAGCAGCTTAAGAGGGACACAGAACGAAAAACTGTTTTTT.

This clone was found a few times. This chain joins TRBV6-1 and TRBJ2-7; D gene ambiguous. The CDR3 length is 13 residues. Germline V gene sequence: CDR1 MNHNS, CDR2 SASEGT. Trimming took 2 bases from V and 6 from J, leaving 11 bases between them. This CDR3 is CASSESIDLEQYF. The CDR3 DNA reads TGTGCCAGCAGTGAAAGTATTGACCTCGAGCAGTACTTC.

The chain uses TRBV7-3 and TRBJ2-5; 7 nucleotides match TRBD2. Germline loops: CDR1 SGHTA, CDR2 FQGTGA. This CDR3 is 15 amino acids long. The trim removed 0 bases at V and 5 bases at J, leaving 6 bases unmatched. CDR3 amino acids: CASSLTGRVGETQYF. DNA for the CDR3: TGTGCCAGCAGCTTAACGGGGAGGGTAGGGGAGACCCAGTACTTC.

This chain joins TRBV5-1 and TRBJ1-4; D gene ambiguous. The V end was cut by 0 bases, the J end by 6 bases, with 15 bases between. The CDR3 totals 16 residues. Germline-derived CDR1 and CDR2 are SGHRS and YFSETQ. CDR3 loop: CASSLAGSTRDEKLFF. In nucleotides, the CDR3 is TGCGCCAGCAGCTTGGCAGGCAGTACCCGGGATGAAAAACTGTTTTTT.

The chain has TRBV7-2 and TRBJ1-4; 7 nucleotides align to TRBD1. The CDR3 has 15 residues. V was clipped by 4 bases and J by 8 bases; unmatched bases: 10. Germline CDR1 and CDR2: SGHTA and FQGNSA. In DNA form, the CDR3 reads TGTGCCAGCAGCTCCGGGGACAGACCAGGGGAAAAACTGTTTTTT. It translates to CASSSGDRPGEKLFF. Combining the CDR3 with reference TRBV7-2 and TRBJ1-4 gives the whole variable domain GAGVSQSPSNKVTEKGKDVELRCDPISGHTALYWYRQSLGQGLEFLIYFQGNSAPDKSGLPSDRFSAERTGGSVSTLTIQRTQQEDSAVYLCASSSGDRPGEKLFFGSGTQLSVL.

The chain joins TRBV5-4 to TRBJ2-7, with TRBD1 identical over 10 bases. Unmatched junction bases numbered 7, after V lost 2 bases and J lost 5 bases. Germline CDR1 reads SGHNT; CDR2 reads YYREEE (reference sequence). The CDR3 runs to 15 residues. This chain's CDR3 is CASSFPGQGFDEQYF. For the CDR3, the DNA is TGTGCCAGCAGCTTCCCGGGACAGGGGTTCGACGAGCAGTACTTC.

There are a few counts of this clone. The chain is built from TRBV6-6 and TRBJ1-1, with unresolved D. This CDR3 is 13 amino acids long. CDR1 is MNHNY, CDR2 SVGAGI, per germline (reference sequence). Trimming left V 8 bases short and J 0 bases short, with 10 bases between. The CDR3 sequence is CASYIGMNTEAFF. In DNA, the CDR3 is TGTGCCAGCTATATAGGCATGAACACTGAAGCTTTCTTT.

This clone came up once. The chain uses TRBV6-5 and TRBJ1-1; TRBD1 matches 12 bases. Germline V lookup: CDR1 MNHEY, CDR2 SVGAGI. The CDR3 is 16 residues long. The ends lost 0 bases at V and 3 bases at J; junction bases unmatched: 2. CDR3: CASSYSRDRGHTEAFF. The CDR3 DNA sequence: TGTGCCAGCAGTTACTCCCGGGACAGGGGGCACACTGAAGCTTTCTTT.

This clone has just a few counts. The chain joins TRBV18 to TRBJ2-7; D gene unclear. Germline V lookup: CDR1 KGHSH, CDR2 LQKENI. Between the trimmed V and J ends, which lost 0 bases and 3 bases, there was a span of 12 bases. There are 15 residues in the CDR3. Written as DNA, the CDR3 is TGTGCCAGCTCACCACCCCCAGGCTCGGACTACGAGCAGTACTTC. It codes for CASSPPPGSDYEQYF.

This sequence joins TRBV29-1 and TRBJ1-5, with 12 bases that match TRBD1. This CDR3 has 17 amino acids. V trimming: 5 bases; J trimming: 7 bases; junction bases outside the gene matches: 15. Germline CDR1 and CDR2: SQVTM and ANQGSEA. CDR3 coding DNA: TGCAGCGTTCGGCTCTTCAGGGACAGGGGGCCGTTCCAGCCCCAGCATTTT. Amino acids: CSVRLFRDRGPFQPQHF.

The J gene is TRBJ2-7, the V gene TRBV4-1; D is uncertain. Germline CDR1 reads MGHRA; CDR2 reads YSYEKL. CDR3 length: 15 amino acids. V was pared by 3 bases and J by 7 bases, with 19 bases between. The CDR3 DNA follows: TGCGCCAGCAGCCATGGACCCGGACCAGCCGGGGAGCAGTACTTC. Translating gives CASSHGPGPAGEQYF.

This clone was seen only a few times. The rearrangement uses TRBV30 and TRBJ2-6, with 7 bases identical to TRBD2. The germline V gene encodes CDR1 GTSNPN and CDR2 SVGIG (reference sequence). The CDR3 loop spans 19 amino acids. J gave up 0 bases and V 1 base, and 12 bases lay outside the gene matches. The CDR3 nucleotides are TGTGCCTGGAGTGCTAAGGGGAGGGGCGGGAGCTCTGGGGCCAACGTCCTGACTTTC. Encoded protein: CAWSAKGRGGSSGANVLTF.

This chain joins TRBV6-5 and TRBJ1-4; no clear D gene. Germline V lookup: CDR1 MNHEY, CDR2 SVGAGI. The CDR3 sequence is 14 residues long. V was pared by 5 bases and J by 8 bases, with 15 bases between. CDR3 nucleotides: TGTGCCAGCAGTGAAACAGTAAAGCGGGAAAAACTGTTTTTT. As protein: CASSETVKREKLFF.

Turning to this clone: Germline and junction disagree at one end, which may indicate a read error. The rearrangement links TRBV7-7 to TRBJ2-1; D perhaps matches TRBD2 (6 bases). CDR1 is SSHAT, CDR2 FNYEAQ, per germline (reference sequence). The CDR3 loop spans 15 amino acids. CDR3 residues: CASSPTSGVDNEQFF. The CDR3 bases are TGTGCTAGCAGCCCGACTTCGGGGGTGGACAATGAGCAGTTCTTC. The full variable domain, rest sourced from reference TRBV7-7 and TRBJ2-1, is GAGVSQSPRYKVTKRGQDVTLRCDPISSHATLYWYQQALGQGPEFLTYFNYEAQPDKSGLPSDRFSAERPEGSISTLTIQRTEQRDSAMYRCASSPTSGVDNEQFFGPGTRLTVL.

The genes are TRBV11-2 and TRBJ2-5; 9 bases are shared with TRBD1. Germline V gene data show CDR1 as SGHAT and CDR2 as FQNNGV. The CDR3 length is 18 residues. With V trimmed by 1 base and J by 0 bases, 9 bases remained unmatched. CDR3 bases: TGTGCCAGCAGCTTAGTACGGACAGGGGTCGGGTACCAAGAGACCCAGTACTTC. This encodes CASSLVRTGVGYQETQYF.

On this clone itself: Germline and junction disagree at one end, which may indicate a read error. The rearrangement uses TRBV5-1 and TRBJ1-4; D unresolved. The CDR3 length is 14 residues. Looked up from germline, CDR1 is SGHRS and CDR2 is YFSETQ. In nucleotides, the CDR3 is TGCGCCAGCAGCCCGGGGTCAACTAATCAAAAACTGTTTTTT. Amino acids: CASSPGSTNQKLFF.

The rearrangement links TRBV27 to TRBJ2-2; 13 nucleotides line up with TRBD2. J gave up 3 bases and V 7 bases, and 14 bases lay outside the gene matches. This CDR3 contains 19 residues. The germline CDR1 and CDR2 sequences are MNHEY and SMNVEV (reference sequence). The CDR3 loop is CASKFKGGLAGVHTGELFF. CDR3 in DNA: TGTGCCAGCAAGTTTAAGGGAGGACTAGCGGGAGTACACACCGGGGAGCTGTTTTTT.

The rearrangement links TRBV29-1 to TRBJ2-5, with 10 bases fitting TRBD1. With 4 bases clipped from V and 5 bases from J, the junction kept 1 base outside the gene matches. The CDR3 loop spans 12 amino acids. Germline V CDR1 and CDR2: SQVTM, ANQGSEA. The CDR3 reads CSVGGQGETQYF. The CDR3 DNA reads TGCAGCGTTGGGGGACAGGGGGAGACCCAGTACTTC.

In DNA, the CDR3 is TGTGCCAGCAGACGAGATATTAACTATGGCTACACCTTC. Translating gives CASRRDINYGYTF. The rearrangement uses TRBV11-1 and TRBJ1-2; unclear D gene. Germline V gene data show CDR1 as SGHAT and CDR2 as FQDESV (reference sequence). V dropped 6 bases and J dropped 1 base, with 9 bases sitting between them. The CDR3 length is 13 residues.

The rearrangement links TRBV11-2 to TRBJ2-1; 11 positions match TRBD2. The CDR3 has 16 amino acids. The V segment lost 3 bases and the J segment 4 bases; nucleotides outside the gene matches: 5. CDR1 and CDR2 from the germline V gene are SGHAT and FQNNGV. The CDR3 loop reads CASSLTSGAIYNEQFF. The CDR3 DNA sequence: TGTGCCAGCAGCTTGACTAGCGGGGCGATATACAATGAGCAGTTCTTC.

The rearrangement joins TRBV7-9 to TRBJ2-5, with 8 bases fitting TRBD1. Unmatched junction bases numbered 1, after V lost 0 bases and J lost 4 bases. There are 14 residues in the CDR3. CDR1 and CDR2 from the germline V gene are SEHNR and FQNEAQ (reference sequence). In nucleotides, the CDR3 is TGTGCCAGCAGCTTAGCCAGGGGGCTAGAGACCCAGTACTTC. It encodes CASSLARGLETQYF.

The V call is TRBV7-3, the J call TRBJ2-2; possibly TRBD1 for D (5 bases). This CDR3 spans 13 amino acids. With 4 bases removed from V and 5 bases from J, the gap between germline ends came to 8 bases. Germline V CDR1 and CDR2: SGHTA, FQGTGA. CDR3 amino acids: CASSSRQTGELFF. The CDR3 DNA reads TGTGCCAGCAGCTCCCGACAGACCGGGGAGCTGTTTTTT.

This sequence joins TRBV7-2 and TRBJ2-1; D uncertain. The CDR3 is 15 amino acids. V was clipped by 7 bases and J by 4 bases, with 17 bases between them. The germline gives CDR1 SGHTA, CDR2 FQGNSA. The CDR3 protein is CASTPWAAVYNEQFF. CDR3 nucleotides: TGTGCCAGCACCCCGTGGGCGGCGGTATACAATGAGCAGTTCTTC.

This clone was seen ten or more times. For the CDR3, the DNA is TGTGCCAGCAGTGAAGAGGAGGGTTACTATGGCTACACCTTC. It is translated as CASSEEEGYYGYTF. The chain combines TRBV2 with TRBJ1-2; D is unclear. V lost 1 base to trimming and J lost 3 bases, with 9 bases between them. Germline CDR1 reads SNHLY; CDR2 reads FYNNEI. The CDR3 has 14 amino acids.

The chain recombines TRBV9 with TRBJ2-7, with D maybe TRBD2 (5 bases). Germline CDR1 and CDR2: SGDLS and YYNGEE. The CDR3 totals 14 residues. With 4 bases removed from V and 3 bases from J, the gap between germline ends came to 14 bases. The CDR3 DNA reads as TGTGCCAGCAGCCGAACAACCGGGAACTACGAGCAGTACTTC. Translation gives CASSRTTGNYEQYF.

This chain links TRBV6-4 with TRBJ2-1; 7 bases fit TRBD2. The germline CDR1 and CDR2 sequences are MRHNA and SNTAGT. CDR3 length: 16 residues. The V and J ends lost 1 base and 0 bases, in that order; junction bases with no gene match: 3. The CDR3 nucleotides read TGTGCCAGCAGTGACTTGGCGGGAGCCTCCTACAATGAGCAGTTCTTC. Translating gives CASSDLAGASYNEQFF.

The chain combines TRBV5-1 with TRBJ1-3; D gene unclear. Germline-derived CDR1 and CDR2 are SGHRS and YFSETQ. V lost 0 bases, J lost 0 bases, and 4 bases lay in between. CDR3 size: 14 residues. The CDR3 region is CASSLGNSGNTIYF. CDR3 sequence (DNA): TGCGCCAGCAGCTTGGGCAACTCTGGAAACACCATATATTTT.

This rearrangement joins TRBV6-1 to TRBJ2-3; 13 positions agree with TRBD2. Germline lookup yields CDR1 MNHNS and CDR2 SASEGT. This CDR3 is 15 amino acids long. The ends lost 5 bases at V and 4 bases at J; junction bases unmatched: 3. The CDR3: CASSRTSGSPDTQYF. CDR3 coding DNA: TGTGCCAGCAGTCGGACTAGCGGGAGCCCAGATACGCAGTATTTT.

This chain connects TRBV11-2 to TRBJ2-1; 10 nucleotides agree with TRBD2. V was clipped by 7 bases and J by 5 bases; unmatched bases: 14. This CDR3 spans 17 amino acids. Looked up from germline, CDR1 is SGHAT and CDR2 is FQNNGV. The CDR3 sequence is CASTYPFSGRYNNEQFF. The CDR3, as DNA: TGTGCCAGCACCTACCCCTTTAGCGGGAGGTATAACAATGAGCAGTTCTTC.

A note on this clone: The sample contains more than one DNA sequence encoding this CDR3. This chain uses TRBV12-5 with TRBJ1-5; the match to TRBD1 covers 10 bases. The CDR3 covers 14 residues. V lost 5 bases and J lost 6; bases outside the gene matches: 4. CDR1 is LGHNT and CDR2 is FRNRAP in the germline V gene. The CDR3 spells CASGLGQGSQPQHF. Written as DNA, the CDR3 is TGTGCTAGTGGTCTGGGACAGGGGTCTCAGCCCCAGCATTTT.

The V gene is TRBV29-1, the J gene TRBJ2-5, with TRBD2 as a possible D gene (6 bases). V dropped 7 bases and J dropped 1 base, with 10 bases sitting between them. The CDR3 contains 12 residues. Germline CDR1 SQVTM, CDR2 ANQGSEA. This CDR3 reads CSGLSGQETQYF. In nucleotides, the CDR3 is TGCAGCGGCCTTAGCGGCCAAGAGACCCAGTACTTC.